The rows below give T cell receptor beta chains drawn from one sample of a study of beta chain features in type 1 diabetes. The table came from immunoSEQ multiplex PCR; TCRdb's copy has only in-frame clones and leaves some out. In the table there are hundreds of thousands of clones, roughly 13% of which are singletons. The sequenced material came from naive CD4+ T cells from blood. The receptors stem from a man aged 18 to 35 with type 1 diabetes. Both conserved end residues are part of each CDR3. D genes are given only for firm matches. The size entry is marked missing in some rows and otherwise reads once, few, many or a size class.

cdr3_aa: CSARGETQYF
cdr3_nt: TGCAGTGCTCGAGGGGAGACCCAGTACTTC
d_call: .
j_call: TRBJ2-5
v_call: TRBV20-1
clone_size: .

cdr3_aa: CAWDKTGRETQYF
cdr3_nt: TGTGCCTGGGACAAGACAGGGAGGGAGACCCAGTACTTC
d_call: .
j_call: TRBJ2-5
v_call: TRBV30
clone_size: few

cdr3_aa: CASSQEGAGNIQYF
cdr3_nt: TGCGCCAGCAGCCAAGAGGGGGCAGGGAACATTCAGTACTTC
d_call: .
j_call: TRBJ2-4
v_call: TRBV4-1
clone_size: .

cdr3_aa: CASSRTRGQGTSGANVLTF
cdr3_nt: TGCGCCAGCAGCCGAACCAGAGGTCAAGGTACCTCTGGGGCCAACGTCCTGACTTTC
d_call: .
j_call: TRBJ2-6
v_call: TRBV4-3
clone_size: .

cdr3_aa: CASSVPPSGQRIKETQYF
cdr3_nt: TGTGCCAGCAGCGTACCTCCCTCTGGACAGAGAATCAAAGAGACCCAGTACTTC
d_call: .
j_call: TRBJ2-5
v_call: TRBV9
clone_size: few

cdr3_aa: CAISDELAGGINEQFF
cdr3_nt: TGTGCCATCAGTGACGAACTAGCGGGAGGAATAAATGAGCAGTTCTTC
d_call: TRBD2
j_call: TRBJ2-1
v_call: TRBV10-3
clone_size: .

cdr3_aa: CARKRDSTDTQYF
cdr3_nt: TGTGCCCGGAAGCGGGATAGCACAGATACGCAGTATTTT
d_call: TRBD2
j_call: TRBJ2-3
v_call: TRBV2
clone_size: .

cdr3_aa: CASSPQGTNEKLFF
cdr3_nt: TGTGCCAGCAGTCCGCAGGGGACTAATGAAAAACTGTTTTTT
d_call: .
j_call: TRBJ1-4
v_call: TRBV28
clone_size: few

cdr3_aa: CSVDEAGGETQYF
cdr3_nt: TGCAGCGTTGATGAAGCGGGAGGAGAGACCCAGTACTTC
d_call: TRBD2
j_call: TRBJ2-5
v_call: TRBV29-1
clone_size: few

cdr3_aa: CASSPGTGVDPGEKLFF
cdr3_nt: TGCGCCAGCAGTCCTGGGACAGGGGTCGATCCGGGAGAAAAACTGTTTTTT
d_call: TRBD1
j_call: TRBJ1-4
v_call: TRBV4-1
clone_size: .

cdr3_aa: CASSLAQETQYF
cdr3_nt: TGTGCCAGCAGCTTGGCCCAAGAGACCCAGTACTTC
d_call: .
j_call: TRBJ2-5
v_call: TRBV5-4
clone_size: .

cdr3_aa: CASSVGTSGSVYNEQFF
cdr3_nt: TGTGCCAGCAGCGTGGGGACTAGCGGGAGTGTATACAATGAGCAGTTCTTC
d_call: TRBD2
j_call: TRBJ2-1
v_call: TRBV5-4
clone_size: .

cdr3_aa: CASSPRDSHYGYTF
cdr3_nt: TGTGCCAGCAGCCCCCGGGACAGTCACTATGGCTACACCTTC
d_call: TRBD1
j_call: TRBJ1-2
v_call: TRBV5-6
clone_size: .

cdr3_aa: CAWSVLQGTEYF
cdr3_nt: TGTGCCTGGAGTGTCCTTCAGGGGACAGAGTATTTT
d_call: TRBD1
j_call: TRBJ2-3
v_call: TRBV30
clone_size: .

cdr3_aa: CASSYNRDQETQYF
cdr3_nt: TGTGCCAGCAGTTACAATAGGGACCAAGAGACCCAGTACTTC
d_call: .
j_call: TRBJ2-5
v_call: TRBV6-6
clone_size: few

cdr3_aa: CASSLQAMVGVLEQYF
cdr3_nt: TGTGCCAGCAGCTTACAAGCGATGGTGGGGGTCCTCGAGCAGTACTTC
d_call: .
j_call: TRBJ2-7
v_call: TRBV5-4
clone_size: few

cdr3_aa: CASSQGGTRAYEQYF
cdr3_nt: TGCGCCAGCAGCCAGGGGGGGACCAGAGCCTACGAGCAGTACTTC
d_call: TRBD2
j_call: TRBJ2-7
v_call: TRBV4-1
clone_size: .

cdr3_aa: CASRPSPKEVEQFF
cdr3_nt: TGTGCCAGCAGGCCTAGTCCTAAGGAGGTTGAGCAGTTCTTC
d_call: .
j_call: TRBJ2-1
v_call: TRBV4-2
clone_size: few

cdr3_aa: CASSFSVVNEQFF
cdr3_nt: TGTGCCAGCAGCTTCTCGGTAGTAAATGAGCAGTTCTTC
d_call: .
j_call: TRBJ2-1
v_call: TRBV7-2
clone_size: few

cdr3_aa: CASSQDSWQVFFSYNEQFF
cdr3_nt: TGCGCCAGCAGCCAAGACTCTTGGCAGGTATTTTTCTCCTACAATGAGCAGTTCTTC
d_call: .
j_call: TRBJ2-1
v_call: TRBV4-3
clone_size: .

cdr3_aa: CASSRQGYSNQPQHF
cdr3_nt: TGTGCCAGCAGTCGACAGGGGTATAGCAATCAGCCCCAGCATTTT
d_call: TRBD1
j_call: TRBJ1-5
v_call: TRBV6-5
clone_size: .

cdr3_aa: CASSPLSLLNTEAFF
cdr3_nt: TGTGCCAGCAGCCCTCTGTCTCTATTGAACACTGAAGCTTTCTTT
d_call: .
j_call: TRBJ1-1
v_call: TRBV13
clone_size: .

cdr3_aa: CASSLLGLVDEQFF
cdr3_nt: TGTGCCAGCAGTCTCCTCGGACTAGTCGATGAGCAGTTCTTC
d_call: TRBD2
j_call: TRBJ2-1
v_call: TRBV7-3
clone_size: .

cdr3_aa: CASSPFSDNQETQYF
cdr3_nt: TGTGCCAGCTCACCGTTCTCAGATAACCAAGAGACCCAGTACTTC
d_call: .
j_call: TRBJ2-5
v_call: TRBV18
clone_size: .

cdr3_aa: CASSPSQGGGNEQYF
cdr3_nt: TGTGCCAGCAGCCCCTCCCAAGGAGGGGGGAACGAGCAGTACTTC
d_call: .
j_call: TRBJ2-7
v_call: TRBV7-9
clone_size: .

cdr3_aa: CASSGGTGYGYTF
cdr3_nt: TGTGCCAGCAGTGGAGGGACGGGCTATGGCTACACCTTC
d_call: .
j_call: TRBJ1-2
v_call: TRBV28
clone_size: few

cdr3_aa: CSVVSGTAGEAFF
cdr3_nt: TGCAGCGTCGTATCAGGGACAGCCGGTGAAGCTTTCTTT
d_call: TRBD1
j_call: TRBJ1-1
v_call: TRBV29-1
clone_size: few

cdr3_aa: CASSLSDTGELFF
cdr3_nt: TGTGCCAGCAGCTTGTCGGACACCGGGGAGCTGTTTTTT
d_call: .
j_call: TRBJ2-2
v_call: TRBV7-9
clone_size: few

cdr3_aa: CASSLDRTPTWGTF
cdr3_nt: TGTGCCAGCAGCTTAGACCGGACACCGACTTGGGGCACCTTC
d_call: .
j_call: TRBJ1-2
v_call: TRBV13
clone_size: few

cdr3_aa: CASSQDRSRLNEKLFF
cdr3_nt: TGCGCCAGCAGCCAAGATAGGAGCAGGCTTAATGAAAAACTGTTTTTT
d_call: .
j_call: TRBJ1-4
v_call: TRBV4-3
clone_size: .

cdr3_aa: CAISEGTGYGYTF
cdr3_nt: TGTGCCATCAGTGAGGGGACAGGCTATGGCTACACCTTC
d_call: TRBD1
j_call: TRBJ1-2
v_call: TRBV10-3
clone_size: .

cdr3_aa: CASSLPGQPQHF
cdr3_nt: TGTGCCAGCAGCTTGCCGGGGCAGCCCCAGCATTTT
d_call: .
j_call: TRBJ1-5
v_call: TRBV5-6
clone_size: .

cdr3_aa: CASSIISRQPQHF
cdr3_nt: TGTGCCAGTAGTATTATCAGCAGACAGCCCCAGCATTTT
d_call: .
j_call: TRBJ1-5
v_call: TRBV19
clone_size: few

cdr3_aa: CASSRMTGTNYGYTF
cdr3_nt: TGTGCCAGCAGCCGCATGACAGGGACTAACTATGGCTACACCTTC
d_call: TRBD1
j_call: TRBJ1-2
v_call: TRBV7-9
clone_size: .

cdr3_aa: CASSFRRGTGANVLTF
cdr3_nt: TGTGCCAGCTCCTTCAGACGGGGGACTGGGGCCAACGTCCTGACTTTC
d_call: .
j_call: TRBJ2-6
v_call: TRBV7-9
clone_size: .

cdr3_aa: CASSLGGSSYNEQFF
cdr3_nt: TGTGCCAGCAGCTTAGGAGGGAGCTCCTACAATGAGCAGTTCTTC
d_call: .
j_call: TRBJ2-1
v_call: TRBV11-3
clone_size: .

cdr3_aa: CASSFQGGGTEAFF
cdr3_nt: TGTGCCAGCAGTTTCCAGGGCGGCGGCACTGAAGCTTTCTTT
d_call: .
j_call: TRBJ1-1
v_call: TRBV25-1
clone_size: few

cdr3_aa: CASSVPPGQETQYF
cdr3_nt: TGTGCCAGCAGCGTACCCCCAGGGCAAGAGACCCAGTACTTC
d_call: .
j_call: TRBJ2-5
v_call: TRBV9
clone_size: .

cdr3_aa: CASSYSQPDTQYF
cdr3_nt: TGTGCCAGCAGTTACTCGCAGCCAGATACGCAGTATTTT
d_call: .
j_call: TRBJ2-3
v_call: TRBV6-5
clone_size: few

cdr3_aa: CASSFGTSINEQFF
cdr3_nt: TGTGCCAGCAGCTTCGGGACTAGCATCAATGAGCAGTTCTTC
d_call: TRBD2
j_call: TRBJ2-1
v_call: TRBV5-6
clone_size: .

cdr3_aa: CASLGPSNTGELFF
cdr3_nt: TGTGCCAGCCTCGGGCCCTCGAACACCGGGGAGCTGTTTTTT
d_call: .
j_call: TRBJ2-2
v_call: TRBV19
clone_size: .

cdr3_aa: CASSLTVAGTGYIRYEQYF
cdr3_nt: TGTGCCAGCAGCCTTACGGTCGCAGGGACAGGGTATATTCGCTACGAGCAGTACTTC
d_call: TRBD1
j_call: TRBJ2-7
v_call: TRBV4-2
clone_size: few

cdr3_aa: CSGGQGVSTDTQYF
cdr3_nt: TGCAGCGGTGGACAGGGGGTAAGCACAGATACGCAGTATTTT
d_call: TRBD1
j_call: TRBJ2-3
v_call: TRBV29-1
clone_size: .

cdr3_aa: CAWNRDRGSDTQYF
cdr3_nt: TGTGCCTGGAACCGGGACAGGGGATCGGATACGCAGTATTTT
d_call: TRBD1
j_call: TRBJ2-3
v_call: TRBV30
clone_size: few

cdr3_aa: CAWSVTRTSGRASPGEQFF
cdr3_nt: TGTGCCTGGAGTGTAACCCGGACTAGCGGGAGGGCCTCCCCGGGTGAGCAGTTCTTC
d_call: TRBD2
j_call: TRBJ2-1
v_call: TRBV30
clone_size: .

cdr3_aa: CASSQSNRAANTGELFF
cdr3_nt: TGTGCCAGCAGCCAATCGAATAGGGCAGCGAACACCGGGGAGCTGTTTTTT
d_call: .
j_call: TRBJ2-2
v_call: TRBV16
clone_size: few

cdr3_aa: CSVNRRADSYEQYF
cdr3_nt: TGCAGCGTTAACCGGCGAGCTGATTCCTACGAGCAGTACTTC
d_call: .
j_call: TRBJ2-7
v_call: TRBV29-1
clone_size: .

cdr3_aa: CASSPGLAGGDTQYF
cdr3_nt: TGTGCCAGCAGTCCCGGACTAGCCGGTGGGGATACGCAGTATTTT
d_call: TRBD2
j_call: TRBJ2-3
v_call: TRBV7-2
clone_size: .

cdr3_aa: CASSLDHQETQYF
cdr3_nt: TGTGCCAGCAGCTTAGATCATCAAGAGACCCAGTACTTC
d_call: .
j_call: TRBJ2-5
v_call: TRBV7-2
clone_size: .

cdr3_aa: CASSSNQGNEQYF
cdr3_nt: TGTGCCAGCAGCTCGAATCAGGGAAACGAGCAGTACTTC
d_call: .
j_call: TRBJ2-7
v_call: TRBV7-6
clone_size: .

cdr3_aa: CAWSTGTGRGYTF
cdr3_nt: TGTGCCTGGAGTACTGGGACAGGGCGAGGCTACACCTTC
d_call: TRBD1
j_call: TRBJ1-2
v_call: TRBV30
clone_size: few

cdr3_aa: CATSRPEGQGGGEQYF
cdr3_nt: TGTGCCACCAGCAGGCCTGAGGGACAGGGAGGAGGAGAGCAGTACTTC
d_call: TRBD1
j_call: TRBJ2-7
v_call: TRBV15
clone_size: .

cdr3_aa: CASFPSVAGGGEQYF
cdr3_nt: TGCGCCAGCTTCCCCTCCGTTGCAGGGGGCGGCGAGCAGTACTTC
d_call: TRBD1
j_call: TRBJ2-7
v_call: TRBV5-1
clone_size: few

cdr3_aa: CASSAQTGAGANVLTF
cdr3_nt: TGCGCCAGCAGCGCCCAAACAGGGGCCGGGGCCAACGTCCTGACTTTC
d_call: TRBD1
j_call: TRBJ2-6
v_call: TRBV5-1
clone_size: few

cdr3_aa: CASSSEPSTDTQYF
cdr3_nt: TGTGCCAGCAGCTCAGAACCTAGCACAGATACGCAGTATTTT
d_call: .
j_call: TRBJ2-3
v_call: TRBV7-2
clone_size: .

cdr3_aa: CASGRSGQSYEQYF
cdr3_nt: TGTGCCAGCGGGAGGTCCGGACAGTCCTACGAGCAGTACTTC
d_call: .
j_call: TRBJ2-7
v_call: TRBV28
clone_size: .

cdr3_aa: CASSEGWGYSNQPQHF
cdr3_nt: TGTGCCAGCAGCGAGGGGTGGGGCTATAGCAATCAGCCCCAGCATTTT
d_call: .
j_call: TRBJ1-5
v_call: TRBV9
clone_size: .